One sample yielded the 9 T cell receptor beta chains listed below, sequenced in a study of OX40 agonist ivuxolimab in advanced cancers. Data came from immunoSEQ multiplex PCR; TCRdb stores just in-frame clones and leaves some out. The top ten hold 25% of the sample, which has under 35,000 clones, around 87% seen once. Sequencing used CD4+ or CD8+ T cells sorted from blood, obtained in a trial of the OX40 agonist ivuxolimab. The receptor set was obtained from an adult with an advanced solid tumor such as melanoma, head and neck, liver or kidney cancer.

This clone was recorded only once. The V gene is TRBV6-4, the J gene TRBJ2-2; 13 positions match TRBD2. The CDR3 is 16 amino acids. Unmatched junction bases numbered 8, after V lost 6 bases and J lost 7 bases. The germline V gene encodes CDR1 MRHNA and CDR2 SNTAGT. DNA for the CDR3: TGTGCCAGCAGCGGACTAGCGGGAGCCCTCGGCGGGGAGCTGTTTTTT. This encodes CASSGLAGALGGELFF.

The genes are TRBV7-2 and TRBJ2-7, with 10 bases aligning to TRBD2. This CDR3 is 14 amino acids long. Trimming took 5 bases from V and 6 from J; bases not matched to a gene: 7. The germline gives CDR1 SGHTA, CDR2 FQGNSA. Here the CDR3 reads CASSRSGRASEQYF. CDR3 nucleotides: TGTGCCAGCAGCCGCAGCGGGAGGGCCTCCGAGCAGTACTTC.

The genes are TRBV19 and TRBJ2-1; 11 nucleotides align to TRBD2. There are 16 residues in the CDR3. The germline CDR1 and CDR2 sequences are LNHDA and SQIVND (reference sequence). V dropped 5 bases and J dropped 4; count of bases not matched to a gene: 7. The CDR3 region is CASSPLLAGVYNEQFF. As DNA, the CDR3 is TGTGCCAGTAGTCCACTACTAGCGGGAGTTTACAATGAGCAGTTCTTC. Full variable domain (rest looked up from reference TRBV19 and TRBJ2-1): DGGITQSPKYLFRKEGQNVTLSCEQNLNHDAMYWYRQDPGQGLRLIYYSQIVNDFQKGDIAEGYSVSREKKESFPLTVTSAQKNPTAFYLCASSPLLAGVYNEQFFGPGTRLTVL.

On this clone itself: Other DNA variants within this sample encode the same CDR3. The rearrangement links TRBV28 to TRBJ2-2, with TRBD2 identical over 8 bases. V trimming: 6 bases; J trimming: 1 base; junction bases outside the gene matches: 4. This CDR3 is 15 amino acids long. CDR1 and CDR2 from the germline V gene are MDHEN and SYDVKM. The CDR3 spells CASRPTSGNTGELFF. The CDR3 DNA is TGTGCCAGCAGACCAACTAGCGGGAACACCGGGGAGCTGTTTTTT.

The gene calls are TRBV29-1 and TRBJ1-1; 8 positions agree with TRBD1. V lost 6 bases and J lost 3; bases outside the gene matches: 9. Germline CDR1 SQVTM, CDR2 ANQGSEA. The CDR3 runs to 14 residues. CDR3 region: CSVRQGPRDTEAFF. The CDR3 DNA sequence: TGCAGCGTGAGACAGGGGCCGAGGGACACTGAAGCTTTCTTT.

This clone was seen only a few times. The chain has TRBV5-4 and TRBJ1-2, with 9 bases fitting TRBD1. Germline trimming cut 4 bases from V and 11 bases from J; bases unmatched to any gene: 9. The CDR3 spans 13 residues. Germline V lookup: CDR1 SGHNT, CDR2 YYREEE (reference sequence). The DNA for the CDR3 is TGTGCCAGCAGCATCGCCGGGACAGGGTATTACACCTTC. Residues: CASSIAGTGYYTF.

The CDR3 DNA reads TGTGCCAGCAGGCAGACAGGGATCAATGAAAAACTGTTTTTT. Translation gives CASRQTGINEKLFF. This chain uses TRBV6-1 with TRBJ1-4; 7 bases are shared with TRBD1. The CDR3 length is 14 residues. The trim removed 6 bases at V and 5 bases at J, leaving 6 bases unmatched. CDR1 is MNHNS and CDR2 is SASEGT in the germline V gene.

This clone was picked up a small number of times. The V call is TRBV29-1, the J call TRBJ2-1, with 11 bases matching TRBD1. The CDR3 totals 14 residues. The V and J ends lost 4 bases and 6 bases, in that order; junction bases with no gene match: 5. Looked up from germline, CDR1 is SQVTM and CDR2 is ANQGSEA. The CDR3 region has the DNA TGCAGCGTTGTGGGACAGGGGGGGATCAATGAGCAGTTCTTC. Protein sequence: CSVVGQGGINEQFF.

This clone was seen more than once but under ten times. The chain links TRBV7-9 to TRBJ1-2; D not resolved. CDR1 and CDR2 (germline): SEHNR, FQNEAQ (reference sequence). The V gene lost 1 base and the J gene lost 7 bases, with 13 bases spanning the gap. CDR3 length equals 14 residues. Here the CDR3 reads CASSLDGPSSGYTF. The DNA of the CDR3 is TGTGCCAGCAGCTTAGACGGACCCTCCTCTGGCTACACCTTC.